The rows below give T cell receptor beta chains drawn from one sample of a study of T cell repertoires in ileal Crohn's disease. TCRdb's table, derived via immunoSEQ multiplex PCR, lists solely in-frame clones and lacks some. The sample records 25,000 to 30,000 clones, over 75% being singletons. Specimen: ileal tissue. These TCRs come from an adult with Crohn's disease. The conserved cysteine and the conserved F or W are not part of the CDR3 here. Each record gives: J gene, V gene, CDR3 protein.

J gene: TRBJ1-2; V gene: TRBV19; CDR3 protein: ASSSPGQGDYGYT
J gene: TRBJ2-1; V gene: TRBV4-1; CDR3 protein: ASSQDRGSINNEQF
J gene: TRBJ2-7; V gene: TRBV11-2; CDR3 protein: ASSLVAGGPYEQY
J gene: TRBJ2-1; V gene: TRBV27; CDR3 protein: ASSFLGSRPYNEQF
J gene: TRBJ2-1; V gene: TRBV4-3; CDR3 protein: ASSHQLAGGPRGYNEQF
J gene: TRBJ2-1; V gene: TRBV5-1; CDR3 protein: ASSLDQRQNEQF
J gene: TRBJ1-1; V gene: TRBV2; CDR3 protein: ASRDLRENTEAF
J gene: TRBJ1-3; V gene: TRBV4-1; CDR3 protein: ASSQTGSGNTIY
J gene: TRBJ1-2; V gene: TRBV29-1; CDR3 protein: SVGGQGGGYT
J gene: TRBJ2-7; V gene: TRBV30; CDR3 protein: AWSVRDRQY
J gene: TRBJ1-5; V gene: TRBV7-2; CDR3 protein: ASSPGQGERQPQH
J gene: TRBJ2-7; V gene: TRBV7-6; CDR3 protein: ASSDTGGGYEQY
J gene: TRBJ2-2; V gene: TRBV6-1; CDR3 protein: ASSAIAGGNTGELF
J gene: TRBJ2-2; V gene: TRBV9; CDR3 protein: ASSVGGGDQRDTGELF
J gene: TRBJ1-2; V gene: TRBV6-5; CDR3 protein: ASSYSKVRDHGYT
J gene: TRBJ1-2; V gene: TRBV10-3; CDR3 protein: AISEPSGQGVSGYT
J gene: TRBJ2-1; V gene: TRBV4-3; CDR3 protein: ASSQGSLVGEQF
J gene: TRBJ2-1; V gene: TRBV5-6; CDR3 protein: ASTLAGASYNEQF
J gene: TRBJ1-1; V gene: TRBV2; CDR3 protein: ASRRDDGGAF
J gene: TRBJ1-6; V gene: TRBV6-1; CDR3 protein: ASSEVVSYNSPLH
J gene: TRBJ2-2; V gene: TRBV6-1; CDR3 protein: ASSVGTFVTGELF
J gene: TRBJ2-7; V gene: TRBV11-3; CDR3 protein: ASSLTGGSIEQY
J gene: TRBJ2-5; V gene: TRBV7-6; CDR3 protein: ASSLEQEETQY
J gene: TRBJ1-1; V gene: TRBV25-1; CDR3 protein: ASSGRRRGQEAF
J gene: TRBJ2-1; V gene: TRBV9; CDR3 protein: ASSVETSGRRNEQF
J gene: TRBJ1-5; V gene: TRBV5-1; CDR3 protein: ASSSDGQGNQPQH
J gene: TRBJ2-1; V gene: TRBV5-1; CDR3 protein: ASSLYQGFYNEQF
J gene: TRBJ2-4; V gene: TRBV30; CDR3 protein: AWSSGSKNIQY
J gene: TRBJ1-3; V gene: TRBV12-5; CDR3 protein: ASGPRTGIAENTIY
J gene: TRBJ1-5; V gene: TRBV30; CDR3 protein: AWTTGGVGNQPQH
J gene: TRBJ1-1; V gene: TRBV7-2; CDR3 protein: ASSPGTGNRRGAF
J gene: TRBJ2-7; V gene: TRBV10-3; CDR3 protein: AILHEEIYEQY
J gene: TRBJ1-4; V gene: TRBV7-9; CDR3 protein: ASSLGGANEKLF
J gene: TRBJ2-1; V gene: TRBV4-1; CDR3 protein: ASSPSELADNEQF
J gene: TRBJ1-5; V gene: TRBV5-5; CDR3 protein: ASSTRPGSNQPQH
J gene: TRBJ1-1; V gene: TRBV13; CDR3 protein: ASSSSLMSTEAF
J gene: TRBJ2-7; V gene: TRBV10-3; CDR3 protein: AISTTGRQGEQY
J gene: TRBJ2-7; V gene: TRBV10-3; CDR3 protein: AISEGGTGAKQY
J gene: TRBJ1-2; V gene: TRBV5-1; CDR3 protein: ASSWEQGRYGHT
J gene: TRBJ2-1; V gene: TRBV11-3; CDR3 protein: ASSPTGGSNEQF
J gene: TRBJ2-5; V gene: TRBV5-1; CDR3 protein: ASSPTWTGLQETQY
J gene: TRBJ1-2; V gene: TRBV6-1; CDR3 protein: ASSVKATGGYT
J gene: TRBJ2-7; V gene: TRBV27; CDR3 protein: ASSLHGRYEQY
J gene: TRBJ1-6; V gene: TRBV30; CDR3 protein: AWSVRDPRSPLH
J gene: TRBJ2-2; V gene: TRBV5-6; CDR3 protein: ASSQLTHDRAGELF
J gene: TRBJ2-7; V gene: TRBV4-2; CDR3 protein: ASSPLAGGIDEQY
J gene: TRBJ1-5; V gene: TRBV5-1; CDR3 protein: ASSLEPGRNQPQH